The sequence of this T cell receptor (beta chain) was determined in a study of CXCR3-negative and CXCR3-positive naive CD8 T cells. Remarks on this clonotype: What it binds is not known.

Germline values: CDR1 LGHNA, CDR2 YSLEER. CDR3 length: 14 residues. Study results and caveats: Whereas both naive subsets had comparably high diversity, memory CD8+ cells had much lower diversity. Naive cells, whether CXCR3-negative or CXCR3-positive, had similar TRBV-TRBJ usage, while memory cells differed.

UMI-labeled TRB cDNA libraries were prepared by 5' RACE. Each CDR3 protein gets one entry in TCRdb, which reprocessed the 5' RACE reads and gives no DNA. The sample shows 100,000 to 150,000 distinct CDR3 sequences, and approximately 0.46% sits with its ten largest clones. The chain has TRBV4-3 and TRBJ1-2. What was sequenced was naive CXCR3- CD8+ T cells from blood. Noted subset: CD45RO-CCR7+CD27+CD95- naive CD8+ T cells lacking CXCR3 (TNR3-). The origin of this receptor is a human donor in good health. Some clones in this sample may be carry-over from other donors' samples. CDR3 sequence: CASSQDRGGGGYTF.